Sequencing of this T cell receptor beta chain was carried out in a study of T cell responses to AZD1222 COVID-19 vaccine. Overall study: Second doses that came at about 4 or about 12 weeks were put together.

Germline V CDR1 and CDR2: SGHTA, FQGNSA. The V gene lost 1 base and the J gene lost 5 bases, with 12 bases spanning the gap. This CDR3 has 15 residues. On this clone itself: No antigen is known for it.

Some clones are missing from TCRdb's copy, which holds only in-frame ones; the method was immunoSEQ multiplex PCR. The table has 100,000 to 150,000 clones, 75% to 90% seen once. Study conclusions and caveats: The study identified only six AZD1222 recipients as seropositive at baseline. Across the whole spike, CD4 TCRs peaked at regions 160-218 and 743-854.

Sequencing used peripheral blood, obtained on day 0 of AZD1222 vaccination. This receptor was taken from an adult in good health. This chain uses TRBV7-2 with TRBJ1-5; D may be TRBD1 (6 bases). The CDR3 is CASSLGRGFDQPQHF. The CDR3 DNA reads TGTGCCAGCAGCTTAGGCAGGGGATTCGATCAGCCCCAGCATTTT.